This TCR beta chain comes out of a study of identical twins (dated by TCRdb to about 2016). Regarding the research as a whole: TCR alpha and beta repertoires from monozygotic twins, unrelated adults of various ages and cord blood were deep-sequenced to test whether fetal clonotypes persist. To rule out contamination, replicate twin experiments were performed at different times with different library preparation protocols. Findings and caveats that apply to the study as a whole: Abundant cord blood beta clonotypes carried fewer insertions; young adult naive repertoires showed a weaker similar trend, while memory repertoires showed none. The excess sharing between twins in beta out-of-frame sequences was weaker because fewer shared sequences reduced the signal-to-noise ratio. Because the same donors could not be followed over many years, the conclusions depended on cross-sectional statistical analysis. Zero-insertion analyses could be partly confounded by invariant T cells such as MAIT and iNKT, although diverse VJ usage argued against such confounding for most clonotypes. In monozygotic twins, out-of-frame TCR alpha sharing was systematically underestimated by recombination models, although the models agreed with sharing between unrelated individuals. Out-of-frame TCR alpha sequences shared between twins showed an excess of low generation-probability sequences compared with coincidental sharing between unrelated individuals.

The library was made by 5' RACE. TCRdb lists the instrument as Illumina HiSeq 2000. Template switching added a universal primer binding site, and the final cDNA carried a unique molecular identifier that allowed TCR cDNA molecules to be counted accurately. Specific primers in the conserved constant-segment region were used to synthesize first-strand cDNA for the TCR alpha and beta chains. To control for contamination, every cDNA library was double barcoded, receiving both a SMART-Mk sample barcode and Illumina barcodes. TruSeq adapter sequences and Illumina sample barcodes were added in two successive PCR steps. The Illumina HiSeq platform was used with custom primers to sequence TCR alpha and beta cDNA libraries. Turning to the authors' computational methods: Raw reads were processed with MiGEC to extract unique molecular identifiers, and MiXCR was used to determine CDR3 positions. For each individual, recombination models were inferred using an EM algorithm with the repgenHMM and IGoR tools. Shared clonotypes were analyzed with the tcR package in R, and sharing was normalized by the product of cloneset sizes. To study raw recombination free of thymic and clonal selection effects, out-of-frame nonproductive sequences were analyzed. The public reads were reprocessed in TCRdb via fastp at Q25 and MiXCR, keeping in-frame beta chains. Each CDR3 protein appears once, grouped with its most common genes and DNA. What appears here as the V and J calls and clone size reflects TCRdb's work, not the paper's. For this sample there are about 530,000 distinct CDR3 sequences; more than 20% appear just once. The top ten clonotypes cover 0.45% to 0.5% of the sample.

Only healthy Caucasian donors were included. The twin cohort consisted of three pairs of female monozygotic twins, all aged 18 to 29 years. Positive isolation kits from Invitrogen were used to isolate CD4+ and CD8+ T cell populations. This clonotype was seen more than once but under ten times. Its antigen target is currently unknown. Base qualities are not provided; no much larger clone lies one nucleotide away. Trimming at the junction amounts to 7 bases on V and 5 bases on J, and the germline ends lie 16 bases apart. Inclusive of the bounding cysteine and phenylalanine, the CDR3 is 14 residues long. The CDR3 DNA has 42 bases and is translated from base 1. Based on the germline V gene (reference sequence), the CDR1 and CDR2 sequences are MNHEY and SMNVEV. Another study also made use of these data, one on yellow fever vaccine responses in identical twins. The second study's authors report: The authors reported that the T cell response to vaccination in identical twins appeared partly convergent and partly personalized. In the study, vaccine-responding T cell clones were precisely tracked in identical twins.

The rearranged segments are TRBV27 and TRBJ2-3; tentative D gene TRBD2, with 5 bases matching. The sequence came from a woman aged 18 to 35 in good health. Sequenced sample: CD4+ T cells sorted from blood. The CDR3 reads CASTGGGRIDTQYF. The nucleotide sequence is TGTGCCAGCACCGGCGGCGGGCGTATAGATACGCAGTATTTT.